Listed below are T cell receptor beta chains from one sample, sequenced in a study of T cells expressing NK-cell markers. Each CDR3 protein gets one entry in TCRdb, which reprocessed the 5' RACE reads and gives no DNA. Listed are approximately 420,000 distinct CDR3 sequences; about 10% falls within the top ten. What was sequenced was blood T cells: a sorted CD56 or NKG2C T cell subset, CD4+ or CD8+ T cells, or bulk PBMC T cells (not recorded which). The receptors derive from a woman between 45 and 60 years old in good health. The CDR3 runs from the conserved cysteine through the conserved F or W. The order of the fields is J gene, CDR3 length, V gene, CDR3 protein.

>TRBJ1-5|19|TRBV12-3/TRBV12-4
CASSLAPFRGGESNQPQHF
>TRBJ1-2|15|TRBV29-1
CSVVVSGFGNYGYTF
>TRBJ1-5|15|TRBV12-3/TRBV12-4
CASSLTGKGNQPQHF
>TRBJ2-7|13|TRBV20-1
CSAPEEAGNEQYF
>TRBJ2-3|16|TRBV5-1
CASSSILEEGTDTQYF
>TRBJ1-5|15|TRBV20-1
CSAAPRNSPNQPQHF
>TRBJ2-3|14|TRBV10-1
CASSEFSSTDTQYF
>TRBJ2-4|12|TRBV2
CASKRDQNIQYF
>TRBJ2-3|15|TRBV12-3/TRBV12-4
CASILGGPSTDTQYF
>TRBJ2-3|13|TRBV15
CATTMGPTDTQYF
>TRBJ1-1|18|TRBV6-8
CASYEWGIQRVGNTEAFF
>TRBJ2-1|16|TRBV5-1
CASSTGLALLYNEQFF
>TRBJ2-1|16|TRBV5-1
CASSTIAGGSWDEQFF
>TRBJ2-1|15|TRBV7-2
CASRTKTSSYNEQFF
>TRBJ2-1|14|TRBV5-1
CASSPREGLDEQFF
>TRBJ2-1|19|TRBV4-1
CASSQIVPSGRDGVGEQFF
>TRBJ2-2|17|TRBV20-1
CSARDPRAGVSTGELFF
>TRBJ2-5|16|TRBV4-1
CASSQALTGAQETQYF
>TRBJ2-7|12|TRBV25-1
CASSETYYEQYF
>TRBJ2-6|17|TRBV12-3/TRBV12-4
CASSSPGGHSGANVLTF
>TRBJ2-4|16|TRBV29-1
CSVAGQGAWTKNIQYF
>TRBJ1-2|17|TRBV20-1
CSALTQTGQGSLYGYTF
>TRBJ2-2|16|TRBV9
CASSVDTSGSFGELFF
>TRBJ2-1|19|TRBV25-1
CASSAYTSGRAGLNNEQFF
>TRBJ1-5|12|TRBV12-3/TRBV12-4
CASTGGGQPQHF
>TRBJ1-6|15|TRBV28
CATHGGGAYNSPLHF
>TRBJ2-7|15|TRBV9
CASSVRGTAVYEQYF
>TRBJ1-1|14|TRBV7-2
CASSPRFLNTEAFF
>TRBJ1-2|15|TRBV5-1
CASSLATGAGYGYTF
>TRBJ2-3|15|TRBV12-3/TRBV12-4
CASRRTLTGTDTQYF
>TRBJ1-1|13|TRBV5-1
CASSLEGNTEAFF
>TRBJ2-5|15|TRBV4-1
CASSRAPTWQETQYF
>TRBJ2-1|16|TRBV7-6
CASSLQTSRGRGEQFF
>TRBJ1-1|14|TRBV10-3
CATGTGGAETEAFF
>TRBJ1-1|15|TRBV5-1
CASSPSTQGETEAFF
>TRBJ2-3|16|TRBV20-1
CSALRVRTIKRDTQYF
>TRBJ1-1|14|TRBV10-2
CASSEPILGTEAFF
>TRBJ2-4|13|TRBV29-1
CSVGGRDRNIQYF
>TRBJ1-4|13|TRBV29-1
CSVGRDGDEKLFF
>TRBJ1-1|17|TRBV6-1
CASSADGPGGAYTEAFF
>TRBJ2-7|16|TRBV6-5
CASSYRTSGTVYEQYF
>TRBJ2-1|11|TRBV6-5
CASKLGDEQFF
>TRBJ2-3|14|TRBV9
CASSGPLGTDTQYF
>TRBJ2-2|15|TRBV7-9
CASSRGGVFTGELFF
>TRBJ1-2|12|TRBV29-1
CSGWTANYGYTF
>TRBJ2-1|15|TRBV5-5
CASSLVLASYNEQFF
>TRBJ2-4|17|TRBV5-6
CASSLVGGQKALNIQYF
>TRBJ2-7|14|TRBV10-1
CASNPGTSGSRQYF
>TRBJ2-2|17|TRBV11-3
CASSLFQGLGSTGELFF
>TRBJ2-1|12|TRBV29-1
CSAKKRDGEQFF
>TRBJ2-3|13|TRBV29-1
CSNRLAGADTQYF
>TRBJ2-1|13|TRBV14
CASSRLAKSEQFF
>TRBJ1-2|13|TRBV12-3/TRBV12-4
CASSRGPTYGYTF
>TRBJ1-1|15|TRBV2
CANRIRRAANTEAFF
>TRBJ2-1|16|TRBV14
CASSQDWRARGYEQFF